This T cell receptor (beta chain) was sequenced in a study of T cell responses to AZD1222 COVID-19 vaccine. Turning to this clone: Its antigen is unknown.

Findings of the study overall: Donors were largely white British and mainly female; clonal diversity was possibly underestimated. Repertoires were obtained solely post-peak T cell response.

Measured with immunoSEQ multiplex PCR; TCRdb has only the in-frame clones, and not every one. The sample holds 120,000 to 150,000 clones; roughly 89% are singletons and the top ten take around 8%. From germline, CDR1 is SGHRS and CDR2 YFSETQ. The CDR3 extends over 13 amino acids. V was trimmed by 4 bases and J by 1 base, leaving 9 bases between them. The chain uses TRBV5-1 and TRBJ2-7; no reliable D call. The clonotype was recovered from an adult who received the MenACWY meningococcal vaccine as a control. The material was peripheral blood, obtained 28 days after the second dose of the MenACWY control vaccine. This CDR3 is CASSQSHSYEQYF. CDR3 DNA sequence: TGCGCCAGCAGCCAAAGTCATTCCTACGAGCAGTACTTC.